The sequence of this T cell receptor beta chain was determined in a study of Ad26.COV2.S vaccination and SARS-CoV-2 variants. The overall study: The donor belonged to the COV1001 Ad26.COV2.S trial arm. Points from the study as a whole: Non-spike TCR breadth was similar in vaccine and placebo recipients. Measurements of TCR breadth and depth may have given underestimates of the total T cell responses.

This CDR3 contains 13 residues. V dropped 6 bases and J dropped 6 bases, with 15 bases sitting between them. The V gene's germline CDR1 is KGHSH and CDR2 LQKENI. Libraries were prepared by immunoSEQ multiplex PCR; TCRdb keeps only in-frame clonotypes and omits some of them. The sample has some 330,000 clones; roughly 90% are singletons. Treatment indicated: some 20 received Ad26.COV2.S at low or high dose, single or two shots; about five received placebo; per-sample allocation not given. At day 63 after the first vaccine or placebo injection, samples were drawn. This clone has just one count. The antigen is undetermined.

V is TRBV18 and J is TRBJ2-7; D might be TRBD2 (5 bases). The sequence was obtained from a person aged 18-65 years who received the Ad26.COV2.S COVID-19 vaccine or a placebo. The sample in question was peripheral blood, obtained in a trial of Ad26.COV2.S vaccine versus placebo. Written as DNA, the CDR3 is TGTGCCAGCTCCTCCAACGTCGGAGGCGAGCAGTACGTC. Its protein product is CASSSNVGGEQYV.